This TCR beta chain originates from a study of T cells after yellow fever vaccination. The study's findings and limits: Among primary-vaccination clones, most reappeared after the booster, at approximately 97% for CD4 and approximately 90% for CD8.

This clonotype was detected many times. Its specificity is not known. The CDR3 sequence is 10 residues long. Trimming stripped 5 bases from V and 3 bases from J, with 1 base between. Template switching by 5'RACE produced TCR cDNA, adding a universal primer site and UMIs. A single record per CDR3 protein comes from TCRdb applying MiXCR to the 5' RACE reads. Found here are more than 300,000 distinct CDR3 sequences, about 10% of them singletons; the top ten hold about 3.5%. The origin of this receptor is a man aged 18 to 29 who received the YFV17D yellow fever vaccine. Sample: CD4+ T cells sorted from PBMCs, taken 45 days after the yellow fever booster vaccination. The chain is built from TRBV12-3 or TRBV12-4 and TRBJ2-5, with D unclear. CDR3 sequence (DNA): TGTGCCAGCAGTAAAGAGACCCAGTACTTC. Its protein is CASSKETQYF.